This TCR beta chain was documented in a study of blood T cell repertoires in COVID-19. Study summary: Acute and convalescent COVID-19 samples came from the United States, Italy and Spain. From T cells, B-cell-depleted T cells, or PBMCs came the material, which was cDNA or gDNA.

Germline CDR1 reads MNHNY; CDR2 reads SVGAGI (reference sequence). Trimming pared 5 bases from V and 6 bases from J, leaving 14 bases between. This CDR3 has 14 amino acids. Patients from Seattle were sampled longitudinally, starting during active infection. Sequenced by immunoSEQ multiplex PCR; TCRdb stores in-frame clones only, minus some. The sample lists about 94,000 clones; approximately 79% were seen once. The TCR sequence derives from a man aged 65-85 years with COVID-19, enrolled during active disease. This rearrangement joins TRBV6-6 to TRBJ1-5; D perhaps matches TRBD1 (6 bases). The specimen was peripheral blood. In DNA, the CDR3 is TGTGCCAGCAGTAGAGGGGGTTTGGGTCAGCCCCAGCATTTT. This gives the protein CASSRGGLGQPQHF.